Presented here are 5 T cell receptor beta chains from one specimen sequenced in a study of identical twins' blood T cells. TCRdb redid the calling of the 5' RACE reads with MiXCR, one entry per CDR3 protein. The table has roughly 380,000 distinct CDR3 sequences, over 25% seen once. The sequenced sample was PBMCs. These receptors all stem from a woman between 18 and 50 years old in good health.

This rearrangement joins TRBV20-1 to TRBJ1-2, with 7 nucleotides matching TRBD1. Per germline, CDR1 DFQATT and CDR2 SNEGSKA (reference sequence). The trim removed 4 bases at V and 2 bases at J, leaving 1 base unmatched. This CDR3 region has 12 residues. The CDR3 loop reads CSATGQNYGYTF. For the CDR3, the DNA is TGCAGTGCTACGGGACAGAACTATGGCTACACCTTC.

The chain carries TRBV5-4 and TRBJ2-1, with D hard to call. This CDR3 is built from 13 residues. The ends were cut back, 1 base at V and 7 bases at J, with 9 bases in the middle. CDR1 is SGHNT and CDR2 is YYREEE in the germline V gene (reference sequence). The CDR3 protein is CASSLKRFNEQFF. The DNA of the CDR3 is TGTGCCAGCAGCTTGAAGCGATTTAATGAGCAGTTCTTC.

In its sample, this clonotype was seen a few times. The rearrangement joins TRBV5-1 to TRBJ2-7; 9 nucleotides match TRBD2. The CDR3 sequence is 16 residues long. Germline values: CDR1 SGHRS, CDR2 YFSETQ. With V trimmed by 3 bases and J by 7 bases, 14 bases remained unmatched. CDR3 amino acids: CASSSNRNSGREEQYF. CDR3 nucleotides: TGCGCCAGCAGCTCCAATAGAAATAGCGGGAGAGAAGAGCAGTACTTC. Full variable domain (rest looked up from reference TRBV5-1 and TRBJ2-7): KAGVTQTPRYLIKTRGQQVTLSCSPISGHRSVSWYQQTPGQGLQFLFEYFSETQRNKGNFPGRFSGRQFSNSRSEMNVSTLELGDSALYLCASSSNRNSGREEQYFGPGTRLTVT.

The V and J genes are TRBV10-1 and TRBJ2-7; D gene unclear. This CDR3 contains 13 residues. V lost 0 bases and J 7 bases, leaving 10 bases between the germline ends. The germline V gene has CDR1 WNHNN and CDR2 SYGVQD (reference sequence). The CDR3 region is CASSESTRSEQYF. The CDR3 DNA is TGCGCCAGCAGTGAGTCGACTCGAAGTGAGCAGTACTTC.

The rearrangement links TRBV7-8 to TRBJ2-7; possible D gene TRBD1, 5 bases. This CDR3 contains 13 residues. Trimming cost V 1 base and J 3 bases, with 7 bases left between them. From germline, CDR1 is SGHVS and CDR2 FQNEAQ. The CDR3 sequence is CASSLGQFYEQYF. CDR3 bases: TGTGCCAGCAGCTTAGGACAGTTCTACGAGCAGTACTTC.